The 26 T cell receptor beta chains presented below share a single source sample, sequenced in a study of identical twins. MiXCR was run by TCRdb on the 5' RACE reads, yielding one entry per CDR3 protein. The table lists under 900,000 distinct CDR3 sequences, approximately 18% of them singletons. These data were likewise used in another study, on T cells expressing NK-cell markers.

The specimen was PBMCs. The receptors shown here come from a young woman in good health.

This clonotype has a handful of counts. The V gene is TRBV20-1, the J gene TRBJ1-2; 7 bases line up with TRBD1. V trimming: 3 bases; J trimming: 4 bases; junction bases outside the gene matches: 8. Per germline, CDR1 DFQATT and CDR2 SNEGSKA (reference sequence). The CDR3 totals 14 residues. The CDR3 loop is CSASPGTEIYGYTF. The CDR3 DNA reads TGCAGTGCTAGTCCAGGGACAGAGATCTATGGCTACACCTTC.

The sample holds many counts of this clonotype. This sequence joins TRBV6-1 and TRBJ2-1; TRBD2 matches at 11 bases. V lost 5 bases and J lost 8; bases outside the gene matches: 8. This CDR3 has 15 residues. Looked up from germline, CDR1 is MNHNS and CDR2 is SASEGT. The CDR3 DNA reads TGTGCCAGCAGTCCCCCGACTAGCGGGAACGATGAGCAGTTCTTC. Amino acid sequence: CASSPPTSGNDEQFF.

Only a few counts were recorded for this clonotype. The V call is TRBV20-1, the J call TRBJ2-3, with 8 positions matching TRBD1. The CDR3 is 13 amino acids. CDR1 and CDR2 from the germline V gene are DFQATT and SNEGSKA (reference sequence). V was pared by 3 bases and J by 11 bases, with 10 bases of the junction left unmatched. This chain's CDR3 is CSASEPGQEVQYF. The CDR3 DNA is TGCAGTGCTAGTGAACCGGGACAGGAAGTGCAGTATTTT.

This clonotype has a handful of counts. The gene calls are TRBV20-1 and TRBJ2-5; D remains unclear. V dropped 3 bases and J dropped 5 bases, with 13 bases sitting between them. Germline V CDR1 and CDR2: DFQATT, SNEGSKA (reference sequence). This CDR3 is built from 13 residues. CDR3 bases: TGCAGTGCTAGCAGTCCGAGCGAGGAGACCCAGTACTTC. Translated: CSASSPSEETQYF.

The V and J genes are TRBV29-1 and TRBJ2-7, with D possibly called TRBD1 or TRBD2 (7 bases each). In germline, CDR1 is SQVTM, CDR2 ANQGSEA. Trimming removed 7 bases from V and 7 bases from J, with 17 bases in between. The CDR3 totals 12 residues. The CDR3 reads CSAGHRGGEQYF. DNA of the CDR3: TGCAGCGCGGGTCACAGGGGAGGGGAGCAGTACTTC.

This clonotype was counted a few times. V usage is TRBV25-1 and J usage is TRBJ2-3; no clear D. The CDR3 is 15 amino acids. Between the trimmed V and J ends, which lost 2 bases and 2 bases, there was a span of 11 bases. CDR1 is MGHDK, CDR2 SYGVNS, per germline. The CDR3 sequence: CASSEGPTSTDTQYF. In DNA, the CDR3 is TGTGCCAGCAGTGAAGGGCCTACCTCCACAGATACGCAGTATTTT. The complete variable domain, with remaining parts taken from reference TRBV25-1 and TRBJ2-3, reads EADIYQTPRYLVIGTGKKITLECSQTMGHDKMYWYQQDPGMELHLIHYSYGVNSTEKGDLSSESTVSRIRTEHFPLTLESARPSHTSQYLCASSEGPTSTDTQYFGPGTRLTVL.

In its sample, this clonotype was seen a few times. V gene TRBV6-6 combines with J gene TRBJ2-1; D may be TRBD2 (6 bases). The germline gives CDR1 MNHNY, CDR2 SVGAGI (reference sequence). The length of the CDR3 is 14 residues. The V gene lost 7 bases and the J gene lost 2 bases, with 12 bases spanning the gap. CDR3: CASTGLEAYNEQFF. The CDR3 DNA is TGTGCCAGCACGGGACTGGAAGCCTACAATGAGCAGTTCTTC.

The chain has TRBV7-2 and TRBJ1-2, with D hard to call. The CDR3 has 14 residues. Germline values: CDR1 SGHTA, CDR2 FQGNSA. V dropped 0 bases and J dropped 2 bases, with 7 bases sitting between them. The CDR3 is CASSLATENYGYTF. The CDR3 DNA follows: TGTGCCAGCAGCTTAGCTACAGAAAACTATGGCTACACCTTC.

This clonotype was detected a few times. This chain's CDR3 is CSASEAWAGEQFF. The DNA for the CDR3 is TGCAGTGCTAGTGAGGCGTGGGCGGGTGAGCAGTTCTTC. The chain is built from TRBV20-1 and TRBJ2-1; D possibly corresponds to TRBD2 (5 bases). Trimming took 3 bases from V and 9 from J, leaving 15 bases between them. Germline values: CDR1 DFQATT, CDR2 SNEGSKA (reference sequence). This CDR3 has 13 amino acids.

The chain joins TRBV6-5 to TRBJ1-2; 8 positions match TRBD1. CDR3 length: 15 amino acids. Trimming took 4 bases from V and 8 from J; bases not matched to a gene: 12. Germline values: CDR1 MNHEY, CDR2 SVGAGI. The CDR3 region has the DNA TGTGCCAGCAGTTCGGACAGGGATAGCGCTGGGGGCTACACCTTC. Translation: CASSSDRDSAGGYTF.

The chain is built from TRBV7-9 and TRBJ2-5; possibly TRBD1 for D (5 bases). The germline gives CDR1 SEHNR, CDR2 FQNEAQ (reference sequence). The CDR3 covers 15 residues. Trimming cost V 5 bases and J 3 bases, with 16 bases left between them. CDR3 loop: CASSNRGSYEETQYF. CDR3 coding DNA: TGTGCCAGCAGCAATAGGGGCAGCTACGAAGAGACCCAGTACTTC.

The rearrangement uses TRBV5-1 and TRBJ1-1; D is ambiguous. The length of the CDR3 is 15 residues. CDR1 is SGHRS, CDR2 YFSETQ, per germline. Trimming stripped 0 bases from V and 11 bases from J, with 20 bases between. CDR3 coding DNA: TGCGCCAGCAGCTTGGATGGCGCCGACGGTGGGTTGGCTTTCTTT. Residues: CASSLDGADGGLAFF.

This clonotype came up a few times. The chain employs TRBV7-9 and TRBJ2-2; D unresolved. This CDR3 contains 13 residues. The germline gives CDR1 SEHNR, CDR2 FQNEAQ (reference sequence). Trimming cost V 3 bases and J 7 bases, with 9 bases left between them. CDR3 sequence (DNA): TGTGCCAGCAGCTTCGGGTCCGGCGGGGAGCTGTTTTTT. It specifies CASSFGSGGELFF.

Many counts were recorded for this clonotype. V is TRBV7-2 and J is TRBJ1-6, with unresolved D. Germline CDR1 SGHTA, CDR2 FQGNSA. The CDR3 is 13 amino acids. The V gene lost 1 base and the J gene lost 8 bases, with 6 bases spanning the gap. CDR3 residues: CASSLVSDSPLHF. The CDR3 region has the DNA TGTGCCAGCAGCTTAGTTTCCGATTCACCCCTCCACTTT.

CDR3 sequence (DNA): TGTGCCAGCAGCATCTCGTCCTACGAGCAGTACTTC. Translated, it gives CASSISSYEQYF. This chain uses TRBV13 with TRBJ2-7; D gene ambiguous. The V gene lost 5 bases and the J gene lost 1 base, with 6 bases spanning the gap. Germline lookup yields CDR1 PRHDT and CDR2 FYEKMQ (reference sequence). CDR3 length: 12 residues.

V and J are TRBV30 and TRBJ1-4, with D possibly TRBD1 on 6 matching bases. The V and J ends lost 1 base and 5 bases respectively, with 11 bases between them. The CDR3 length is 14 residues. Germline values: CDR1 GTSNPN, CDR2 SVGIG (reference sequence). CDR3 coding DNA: TGTGCCTGGAGTGGAACAGGGCTGAATGAAAAACTGTTTTTT. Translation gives CAWSGTGLNEKLFF.

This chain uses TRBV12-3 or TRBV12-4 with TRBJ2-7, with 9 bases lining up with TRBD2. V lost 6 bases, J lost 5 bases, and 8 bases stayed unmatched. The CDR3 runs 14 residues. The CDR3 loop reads CASRRSGGLNEQYF. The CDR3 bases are TGTGCCAGCAGACGCAGCGGGGGGTTGAACGAGCAGTACTTC.

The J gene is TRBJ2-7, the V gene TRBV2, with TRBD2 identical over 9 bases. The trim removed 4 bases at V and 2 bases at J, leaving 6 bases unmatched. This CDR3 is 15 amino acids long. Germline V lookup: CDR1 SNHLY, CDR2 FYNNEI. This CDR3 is CASSGEREVTYEQYF. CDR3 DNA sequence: TGTGCCAGCAGTGGGGAGCGGGAGGTTACCTACGAGCAGTACTTC. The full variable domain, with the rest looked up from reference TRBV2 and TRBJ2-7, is EPEVTQTPSHQVTQMGQEVILRCVPISNHLYFYWYRQILGQKVEFLVSFYNNEISEKSEIFDDQFSVERPDGSNFTLKIRSTKLEDSAMYFCASSGEREVTYEQYFGPGTRLTVT.

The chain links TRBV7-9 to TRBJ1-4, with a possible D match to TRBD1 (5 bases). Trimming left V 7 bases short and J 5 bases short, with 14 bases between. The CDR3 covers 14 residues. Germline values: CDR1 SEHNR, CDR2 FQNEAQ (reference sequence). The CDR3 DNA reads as TGTGCCAGCAACTCTAGGGCAGGGAATGAAAAACTGTTTTTT. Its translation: CASNSRAGNEKLFF.

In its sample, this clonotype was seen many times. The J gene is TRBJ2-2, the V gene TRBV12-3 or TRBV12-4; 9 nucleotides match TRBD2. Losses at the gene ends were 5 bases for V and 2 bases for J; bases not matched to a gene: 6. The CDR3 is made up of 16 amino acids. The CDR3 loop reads CASSGAGGLNTGELFF. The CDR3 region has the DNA TGTGCCAGCAGTGGCGCGGGGGGGCTAAACACCGGGGAGCTGTTTTTT.

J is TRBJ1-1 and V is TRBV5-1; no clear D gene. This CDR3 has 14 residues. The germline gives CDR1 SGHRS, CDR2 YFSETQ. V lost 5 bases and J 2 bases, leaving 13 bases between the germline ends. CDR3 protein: CASSYVGPNTEAFF. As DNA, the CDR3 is TGCGCCAGCAGTTACGTTGGGCCTAACACTGAAGCTTTCTTT.

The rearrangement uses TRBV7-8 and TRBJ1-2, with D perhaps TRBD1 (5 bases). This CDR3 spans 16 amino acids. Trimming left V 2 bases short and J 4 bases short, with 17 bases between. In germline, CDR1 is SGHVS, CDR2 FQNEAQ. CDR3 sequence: CASSLSSGRGLYGYTF. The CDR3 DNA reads TGTGCCAGCAGCTTAAGTTCGGGACGGGGCCTCTATGGCTACACCTTC.

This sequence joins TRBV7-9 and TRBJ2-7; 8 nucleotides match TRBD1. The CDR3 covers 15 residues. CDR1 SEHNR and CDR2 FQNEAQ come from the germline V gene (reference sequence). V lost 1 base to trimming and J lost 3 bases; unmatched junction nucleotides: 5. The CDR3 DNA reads TGTGCCAGCAGCTTAGGTGGGACAGGCTTCTACGAGCAGTACTTC. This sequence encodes CASSLGGTGFYEQYF.

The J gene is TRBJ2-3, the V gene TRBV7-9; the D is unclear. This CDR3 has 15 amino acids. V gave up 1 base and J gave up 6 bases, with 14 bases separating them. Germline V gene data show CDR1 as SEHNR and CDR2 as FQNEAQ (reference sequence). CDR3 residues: CASSLDGRLGDTQYF. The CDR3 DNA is TGTGCCAGCAGCTTAGATGGACGGCTCGGGGATACGCAGTATTTT.

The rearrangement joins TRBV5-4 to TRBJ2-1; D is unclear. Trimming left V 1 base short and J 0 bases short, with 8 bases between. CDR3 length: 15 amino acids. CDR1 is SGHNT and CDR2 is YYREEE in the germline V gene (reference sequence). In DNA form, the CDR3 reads TGTGCCAGCAGCTTGATCGCGAGCTCCTACAATGAGCAGTTCTTC. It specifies CASSLIASSYNEQFF.

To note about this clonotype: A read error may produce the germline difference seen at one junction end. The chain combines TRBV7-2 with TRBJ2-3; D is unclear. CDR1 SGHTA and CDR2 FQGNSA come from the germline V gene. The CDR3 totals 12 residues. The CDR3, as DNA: TGTGCCAGCAGCCCTACCGGAGATACGCTGTATTTT. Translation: CASSPTGDTLYF.